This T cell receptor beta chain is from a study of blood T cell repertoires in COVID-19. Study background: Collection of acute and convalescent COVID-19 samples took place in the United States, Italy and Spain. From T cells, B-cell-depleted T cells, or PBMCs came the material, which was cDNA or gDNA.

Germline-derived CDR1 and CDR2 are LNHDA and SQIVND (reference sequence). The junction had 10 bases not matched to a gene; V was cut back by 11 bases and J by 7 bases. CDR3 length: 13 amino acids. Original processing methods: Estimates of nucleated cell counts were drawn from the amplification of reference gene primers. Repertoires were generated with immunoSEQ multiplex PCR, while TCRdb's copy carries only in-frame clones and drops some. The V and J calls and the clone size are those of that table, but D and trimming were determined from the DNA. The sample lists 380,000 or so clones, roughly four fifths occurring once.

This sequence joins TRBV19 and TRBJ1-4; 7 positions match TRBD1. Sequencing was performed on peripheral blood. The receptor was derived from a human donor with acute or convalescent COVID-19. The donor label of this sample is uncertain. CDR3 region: CAGKRQGSEKLFF. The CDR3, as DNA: TGTGCCGGGAAACGACAGGGAAGTGAAAAACTGTTTTTT. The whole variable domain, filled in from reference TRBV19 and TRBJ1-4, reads DGGITQSPKYLFRKEGQNVTLSCEQNLNHDAMYWYRQDPGQGLRLIYYSQIVNDFQKGDIAEGYSVSREKKESFPLTVTSAQKNPTAFYLCAGKRQGSEKLFFGSGTQLSVL.